The next 19 T cell receptor beta chains were all read from a single sample in a study of blood T cell repertoires in COVID-19. Some clones are missing from TCRdb's copy, which holds only in-frame ones; the method was immunoSEQ multiplex PCR. The sample lists roughly 200,000 clones, approximately 83% occurring once. The sequenced sample consisted of peripheral blood. The receptor source for this set is a man aged 35 to 55 with acute or convalescent COVID-19.

This clone was recorded a few times. The gene calls are TRBV7-3 and TRBJ2-6; weak D call: TRBD1 (5 bases). The CDR3 has 17 residues. Between the trimmed V and J ends, which lost 1 base and 4 bases, there was a span of 14 bases. The V gene's germline CDR1 is SGHTA and CDR2 FQGTGA. For the CDR3, the DNA is TGTGCCAGCAGCTTAAGTGTGCCAGGGCCAGGGGCCAACGTCCTGACTTTC. Protein sequence: CASSLSVPGPGANVLTF.

The chain employs TRBV6-5 and TRBJ1-2; 7 nucleotides line up with TRBD1. After removal of 5 bases from V and 7 bases from J, the junction contained 7 bases not matched to a gene. This CDR3 has 13 residues. The germline V gene has CDR1 MNHEY and CDR2 SVGAGI. In DNA, the CDR3 is TGTGCCAGCAGTCGAGGGACAGACGGTGGCTACACCTTC. This encodes CASSRGTDGGYTF.

The rearrangement joins TRBV7-2 to TRBJ2-5; 14 bases line up with TRBD2. The germline V gene encodes CDR1 SGHTA and CDR2 FQGNSA. The CDR3 is 15 amino acids. V lost 5 bases to trimming and J lost 5 bases; unmatched junction nucleotides: 4. In DNA form, the CDR3 reads TGTGCCAGCAGCCCTCGGACTAGCGGGAGGGAGACCCAGTACTTC. Protein product: CASSPRTSGRETQYF.

The rearrangement links TRBV7-8 to TRBJ2-1; weak D call: TRBD1 (5 bases). In germline, CDR1 is SGHVS, CDR2 FQNEAQ. The CDR3 sequence is 15 residues long. V was trimmed by 5 bases and J by 3 bases, leaving 14 bases between them. CDR3 DNA sequence: TGTGCCAGCAGCCTCCTGCCAGGGTTCTACAATGAGCAGTTCTTC. Translated, it gives CASSLLPGFYNEQFF.

J is TRBJ2-3 and V is TRBV30, with D possibly being TRBD2 (6 bases). The CDR3 has 14 amino acids. Per germline, CDR1 GTSNPN and CDR2 SVGIG (reference sequence). V was pared by 2 bases and J by 5 bases, with 14 bases between. In DNA, the CDR3 is TGTGCCTGGAGTACCCCGGGAGTGCAAGATACGCAGTATTTT. Protein sequence: CAWSTPGVQDTQYF.

The rearrangement uses TRBV9 and TRBJ1-4; maybe TRBD1 (6 bases). Germline V gives CDR1 SGDLS, CDR2 YYNGEE. Trimming shortened V by 4 bases and J by 1 base, and 14 bases separated the two germline ends. This CDR3 region has 16 residues. The CDR3 loop reads CASSLITGITNEKLFF. CDR3 sequence (DNA): TGTGCCAGCAGCTTAATAACAGGGATAACTAATGAAAAACTGTTTTTT.

The rearrangement links TRBV7-3 to TRBJ2-1; 10 bases match TRBD1. The length of the CDR3 is 14 residues. Germline V lookup: CDR1 SGHTA, CDR2 FQGTGA. V trimming: 5 bases; J trimming: 8 bases; junction bases outside the gene matches: 6. The CDR3 sequence: CASSLGTGVYEQFF. In DNA, the CDR3 is TGTGCCAGCAGCCTCGGGACAGGGGTCTATGAGCAGTTCTTC.

This clone was seen more than once but under ten times. The rearrangement uses TRBV5-6 and TRBJ1-3; possibly TRBD1 for D (5 bases). The ends were cut back, 3 bases at V and 4 bases at J, with 11 bases in the middle. The CDR3 contains 14 residues. Germline loops: CDR1 SGHDT, CDR2 YYEEEE. CDR3 protein: CASSSLRGGNTIYF. The CDR3 DNA follows: TGTGCCAGCAGCTCGCTTAGGGGAGGAAACACCATATATTTT.

V and J are TRBV7-3 and TRBJ2-5; 11 nucleotides align to TRBD1. The CDR3 is 16 amino acids. Germline V CDR1 and CDR2: SGHTA, FQGTGA. With V trimmed by 4 bases and J by 3 bases, 7 bases remained unmatched. As DNA, the CDR3 is TGTGCCAGCAGCTCGTTGGGGACAGGGGGAGAAGAGACCCAGTACTTC. Its protein is CASSSLGTGGEETQYF.

A word on this clone: Other nucleotide sequences from this sample produce the same CDR3. CDR3 bases: TGTGCCAGTAGTATCAAACTAGCGGGGGGCTACGAGCAGTACTTC. This translates into CASSIKLAGGYEQYF. This rearrangement joins TRBV19 to TRBJ2-7; TRBD2 matches at 12 bases. Germline CDR1 and CDR2: LNHDA and SQIVND (reference sequence). Unmatched junction bases numbered 3, after V lost 3 bases and J lost 3 bases. This CDR3 region has 15 residues.

This clone was counted once. The V gene is TRBV2, the J gene TRBJ2-1, with a possible D match to TRBD1 (6 bases). The germline V gene has CDR1 SNHLY and CDR2 FYNNEI. The CDR3 covers 13 residues. Trimming left V 6 bases short and J 16 bases short, with 22 bases between. The CDR3 sequence is CASSDPDGGVFFF. CDR3 nucleotides: TGTGCCAGCAGCGATCCCGATGGGGGCGTATTTTTCTTC.

This clone was seen a handful of times. The rearrangement uses TRBV6-6 and TRBJ1-2; 7 bases agree with TRBD1. The CDR3 contains 13 residues. J lost 8 bases, V lost 2 bases, and 5 bases had no gene match. Looked up from germline, CDR1 is MNHNY and CDR2 is SVGAGI (reference sequence). This CDR3 is CASSYDREDGYTF. The CDR3, as DNA: TGTGCCAGCAGTTACGACAGGGAGGACGGCTACACCTTC.

The J gene is TRBJ2-7, the V gene TRBV4-1; 7 nucleotides align to TRBD2. Looked up from germline, CDR1 is MGHRA and CDR2 is YSYEKL. With 1 base clipped from V and 6 bases from J, the junction kept 0 bases outside the gene matches. The CDR3 is 12 residues long. The CDR3 reads CASSQGGGEQYF. In nucleotides, the CDR3 is TGCGCCAGCAGCCAAGGGGGGGGCGAGCAGTACTTC.

The CDR3 protein is CASSASGATYNEQFF. The CDR3 region has the DNA TGTGCCAGCAGCGCAAGCGGGGCAACCTACAATGAGCAGTTCTTC. This chain connects TRBV7-9 to TRBJ2-1; 7 bases are shared with TRBD2. The CDR3 runs to 15 residues. V gave up 5 bases and J gave up 2 bases; unmatched junction bases: 6. Germline CDR1 reads SEHNR; CDR2 reads FQNEAQ (reference sequence).

The rearrangement uses TRBV29-1 and TRBJ1-4, with 11 bases identical to TRBD1. The CDR3 is 13 residues long. The V gene end was trimmed by 5 bases and the J gene end by 6 bases; junction bases not matched to a gene: 2. Germline V CDR1 and CDR2: SQVTM, ANQGSEA. CDR3 loop: CSVPGQGDEKLFF. In DNA form, the CDR3 reads TGCAGCGTTCCGGGACAGGGGGATGAAAAACTGTTTTTT.

The chain uses TRBV9 and TRBJ1-4; D might be TRBD1 (6 bases). The CDR3 spans 17 residues. Germline lookup yields CDR1 SGDLS and CDR2 YYNGEE. The V end was cut by 3 bases, the J end by 6 bases, with 21 bases between. The CDR3 here is CASSASNQQGVDEKLFF. CDR3 nucleotides: TGTGCCAGCAGCGCGAGTAACCAACAGGGAGTAGATGAAAAACTGTTTTTT.

This clone was seen many times. The V and J genes are TRBV5-4 and TRBJ2-7; 13 bases are a match to TRBD2. The trim removed 2 bases at V and 3 bases at J, leaving 2 bases unmatched. Germline CDR1 reads SGHNT; CDR2 reads YYREEE (reference sequence). CDR3 length equals 15 residues. CDR3 residues: CASSFGTSGDYEQYF. For the CDR3, the DNA is TGTGCCAGCAGCTTTGGGACTAGCGGGGACTACGAGCAGTACTTC.

The chain is built from TRBV6-2 or TRBV6-3 and TRBJ2-7; D is uncertain. With 4 bases removed from V and 0 bases from J, the gap between germline ends came to 13 bases. The CDR3 totals 15 residues. The germline V gene has CDR1 MNHEY and CDR2 SVGEGT. Here the CDR3 DNA reads TGTGCCAGCAGTTTTAGAGTCATGCCCTCCTACGAGCAGTACTTC. This codes for CASSFRVMPSYEQYF.

This clone was counted ten times or more. The CDR3 protein is CASSLGTRYTGELFF. CDR3 in DNA: TGTGCCAGCAGCCTTGGGACAAGATACACCGGGGAGCTGTTTTTT. The rearrangement uses TRBV7-9 and TRBJ2-2, with a tentative D call TRBD1 (6 bases). The CDR3 consists of 15 residues. CDR1 and CDR2 from the germline V gene are SEHNR and FQNEAQ (reference sequence). V was shortened by 5 bases and J by 3 bases, with 13 bases between the two germline ends.